A selection of T cell receptor beta chains follows, all from one sample in a study of early T cells in non-severe SARS-CoV-2 infection. TCRdb used MiXCR to reprocess the 5' RACE reads, holding one entry per CDR3 protein. This table has tens of thousands of distinct CDR3 sequences, 5.5% to 7% appearing once. This specimen was whole blood, taken at baseline. These receptors all come from an adult who was a healthcare worker with PCR-confirmed SARS-CoV-2 infection or an uninfected control (not recorded which). The CDR3 runs from the conserved cysteine through the conserved F or W. Each record gives: J gene, V gene, CDR3 length, CDR3 protein.

TRBJ2-7 TRBV15 17 CATNRVPLGGPVHEQYF
TRBJ1-5 TRBV7-2 16 CASSLDRTGFHQPQHF
TRBJ2-3 TRBV20-1 14 CSVRLAGGWDTQYF
TRBJ1-2 TRBV18 17 CASSPLSSGTADYGYTF
TRBJ2-5 TRBV9 14 CASSVGPPGGTQYF
TRBJ1-2 TRBV5-1 15 CASSLAEKGNYGYTF
TRBJ2-5 TRBV25-1 13 CASKRQGRETQYF
TRBJ1-1 TRBV20-1 12 CSASAPNTEAFF
TRBJ2-3 TRBV7-2 13 CASSLARTDTQYF
TRBJ1-2 TRBV10-3 13 CAISVEEIGGYTF
TRBJ1-1 TRBV30 12 CAWRWAQTEAFF
TRBJ2-1 TRBV3-1 14 CASSQVDRGHEQFF
TRBJ2-1 TRBV20-1 14 CSGVTPSGGNEQFF
TRBJ1-1 TRBV12-5 16 CASGVSEGAGDTEAFF
TRBJ1-2 TRBV27 14 CASSFTGLVYGYTF
TRBJ2-1 TRBV3-1 13 CASSLRLSQEQFF
TRBJ1-2 TRBV20-1 10 CRTGTSSGTF
TRBJ2-7 TRBV6-2/TRBV6-3 17 CASSSLEGTKSGYEQYF
TRBJ2-3 TRBV5-1 14 CASSWALASDTQYF
TRBJ1-1 TRBV7-2 14 CASSLGDFRTEAFF
TRBJ2-1 TRBV14 12 CASGRGGNEQFF
TRBJ1-2 TRBV4-3 15 CASSQKLRSLYGYTF
TRBJ2-3 TRBV7-2 14 CASSREGGTDTQYF
TRBJ2-5 TRBV5-5 14 CASSLVQYQETQYF
TRBJ2-1 TRBV13 16 CASIGPGTSGYNEQFF
TRBJ2-1 TRBV12-3/TRBV12-4 14 CASRTGTGRNEQFF
TRBJ2-7 TRBV6-1 14 CASSESGRIYEQYF
TRBJ2-7 TRBV7-3 13 CASSLSDRREQYF
TRBJ2-1 TRBV29-1 12 CSVEGTSDEQFF
TRBJ1-1 TRBV29-1 12 CSVAGIRDEAFF
TRBJ2-4 TRBV20-1 13 CSARDSRVDIQYF
TRBJ1-4 TRBV12-3/TRBV12-4 12 CASSSRGEKLFF
TRBJ2-1 TRBV2 15 CASSKFGTEYNEQFF
TRBJ2-3 TRBV5-1 11 CASSSSDTQYF
TRBJ1-6 TRBV21-1 13 CASSPRHNSPLHF
TRBJ1-5 TRBV6-2/TRBV6-3 14 CASSYRRGRQPQHF
TRBJ1-5 TRBV20-1 16 CSAREVGQGSNQPQHF
TRBJ2-5 TRBV5-1 16 CASSLGQLGLQETQYF
TRBJ2-4 TRBV6-5 19 CASSAPRGQGRMAKNIQYF
TRBJ1-3 TRBV5-1 12 CASSLPGDTIYF
TRBJ1-4 TRBV5-1 17 CASSGLPLQGGNEKLFF
TRBJ1-6 TRBV6-5 15 CASSGGQGNNSPLHF
TRBJ2-5 TRBV7-2 15 CASSLAEVRQETQYF
TRBJ1-3 TRBV27 15 CASSFRGGTGNTIYF
TRBJ1-1 TRBV3-1 11 CASSTQYICFF
TRBJ2-3 TRBV28 14 CASSPLQPTDTQYF
TRBJ2-7 TRBV18 15 CASSPQGQDLYEQYF
TRBJ2-2 TRBV7-9 13 CASIRQNTGELFF
TRBJ2-6 TRBV6-5 19 CASSYWTGTGGSGANVLTF
TRBJ1-1 TRBV20-1 12 CSAVPGTHEAFF
TRBJ2-3 TRBV2 14 CASRQGLAGDTQYF
TRBJ1-1 TRBV27 16 CASSLSGTGYGTEAFF
TRBJ1-6 TRBV7-9 17 CASGATGVKSGNSPLHF
TRBJ1-3 TRBV7-2 13 CAAGRSSGNTIYF
TRBJ2-3 TRBV21-1 16 CASSPKDGTGIDTQYF